Listed below are T cell receptor beta chains from one sample, sequenced in a study of cytomegalovirus exposure and HLA in healthy donors. Assay used: immunoSEQ multiplex PCR; TCRdb lists only in-frame clones, some missing. The sample gives roughly 130,000 clones, almost 90% of which show up once; 1.4% to 1.5% is in the top ten. Material for sequencing was PBMCs. The receptor source for this set is a man aged 25 to 40 in good health and CMV-seronegative. Both conserved end residues are part of each CDR3. D genes are given only for firm matches. Clone size is given for some rows only: seen once, a few or many times, or a class if the clone is expanded.

TRBV6-1	-	TRBJ1-2	TRBD1	TGTGCCAGCAGTCCGGGACAGAACTATGGCTACACCTTC	CASSPGQNYGYTF
TRBV27	-	TRBJ2-3	TRBD2	TGTGCCAGCAGTCGACTAGCGGGAGACAAATACACAGATACGCAGTATTTT	CASSRLAGDKYTDTQYF
TRBV6-6	-	TRBJ2-3	TRBD2	TGTGCCAGCAGTAGCGGGGTTCGCACAGATACGCAGTATTTT	CASSSGVRTDTQYF
TRBV27	-	TRBJ1-1	TRBD1	TGTGCCAGCAGTTCCTCAGACAGGGTCAACACTGAAGCTTTCTTT	CASSSSDRVNTEAFF
TRBV14	-	TRBJ2-1	-	TGTGCCAGCAGCCGACGCAGGGCAGGGAATGAGCAGTTCTTC	CASSRRRAGNEQFF
TRBV20-1	-	TRBJ1-2	-	TGCAGTGCCAGGGTCGCTGCCGGCTACACCTTC	CSARVAAGYTF
TRBV6-5	-	TRBJ2-5	TRBD2	TGTGCCAGCAGTTACGGCGGGAGGCAAGAGACCCAGTACTTC	CASSYGGRQETQYF
TRBV5-6	-	TRBJ2-1	-	TGTGCCAGCAGCCCAGACAGATACAATGAGCAGTTCTTC	CASSPDRYNEQFF
TRBV27	-	TRBJ1-1	-	TGTGCCAGCAGTTTAAACGGGTACGGTGAAGCTTTCTTT	CASSLNGYGEAFF
TRBV5-5	-	TRBJ2-7	-	TGTGCCAGCAGCGTGGAGGGTATCCCCGGGACAGTCCTCTACGAGCAGTACTTC	CASSVEGIPGTVLYEQYF
TRBV4-1	-	TRBJ2-1	-	TGCGCCAGCAGCCAAGATCGAGCGGTTACCTACAATGAGCAGTTCTTC	CASSQDRAVTYNEQFF
TRBV15	-	TRBJ1-1	TRBD1	TGTGCCACCAGCAGTCCGGCCAGGGGGAGATCGAACACTGAAGCTTTCTTT	CATSSPARGRSNTEAFF
TRBV11-2	-	TRBJ1-1	-	TGTGCCAGCAGCGTGAGAGACGGGTACACTGAAGCTTTCTTT	CASSVRDGYTEAFF
TRBV23-1	-	TRBJ2-1	TRBD2	TGCGCCAGCAGTCAAGTCACTAGCGGGAGGGAAAAGGAAATATTCAATGAGCAGTTCTTC	CASSQVTSGREKEIFNEQFF
TRBV11-2	-	TRBJ2-7	TRBD2	TGTGCCAGCAGCTCCGGACTAGTTTCCTACGAGCAGTACTTC	CASSSGLVSYEQYF
TRBV29-1	-	TRBJ2-7	-	TGCAGCGTTGAAGATTCCGGGTACAAGCAGTACTTC	CSVEDSGYKQYF
TRBV6-1	-	TRBJ2-1	TRBD2	TGTGCCAGCAGTGCCGAAGTGGCCGGACTAACGGGAGGGGTTGTGCAGTTCTTC	CASSAEVAGLTGGVVQFF
TRBV27	-	TRBJ2-4	-	TGTGCCAGCAGTTCTATAGCCAAAAACATTCAGTACTTC	CASSSIAKNIQYF
TRBV5-4	few	TRBJ2-7	-	TGTGCCAGCAGCCCGGAGGCTCTTTTTGGGTACGAGCAGTACTTC	CASSPEALFGYEQYF
TRBV9	-	TRBJ2-7	TRBD1	TGTGCCAGCAGCACCCGGGACAGGGCCCAGTACGAGCAGTACTTC	CASSTRDRAQYEQYF
TRBV11-2	-	TRBJ2-4	-	TGTGCCAGCAGCTTAGGACTAGAAGTCATTCAGTACTTC	CASSLGLEVIQYF
TRBV9	once	TRBJ2-7	TRBD2	TGTGCCAGCGGCTCCGGGACTAGCGGGATCGAGCAGTACTTC	CASGSGTSGIEQYF
TRBV6-1	-	TRBJ2-1	-	TGTGCCAGCAGCCTGGACAGCGTCGTGGAGCAGTTCTTC	CASSLDSVVEQFF
TRBV5-5	-	TRBJ1-1	-	TGTGCCAGCAGCTTGGTTGCGGGGGTGACTGAAGCTTTCTTT	CASSLVAGVTEAFF
TRBV20-1	once	TRBJ2-1	-	TGCTCTCGAGTGGGAGAGAATGAGCAGTTCTTC	CSRVGENEQFF
TRBV9	once	TRBJ2-3	TRBD1	TGTGCCAGCAGCGTAGTGGGACAGGGACAAGATACGCAGTATTTT	CASSVVGQGQDTQYF
TRBV6-6	-	TRBJ2-7	-	TGTGCCAGCAGTTCCCTTCGAAAAAGCAGGGAGCAGTACTTC	CASSSLRKSREQYF
TRBV4-3	-	TRBJ2-1	-	TGCGCCAGCAGCCAAGAGTTAACTAGGAACCATGAGCAGTTCTTC	CASSQELTRNHEQFF
TRBV19	-	TRBJ2-3	TRBD1	TGTGCCAGCCAAGCCCCCAGACAGGGAGTCCTTAGCACAGATACGCAGTATTTT	CASQAPRQGVLSTDTQYF
TRBV25-1	-	TRBJ2-5	-	TGTGCCAGTACGATCAGGGGATTTAGTAACCAAGAGACCCAGTACTTC	CASTIRGFSNQETQYF
TRBV30	-	TRBJ2-1	-	TGTGCCTGGGATCAAGTCGGTAGCTCCTACAATGAGCAGTTCTTC	CAWDQVGSSYNEQFF
TRBV5-6	-	TRBJ2-2	-	TGTGCCAGCAGCTTGGGAACTAGCTTTTTAGGCACCGGGGAGCTGTTTTTT	CASSLGTSFLGTGELFF
TRBV10-1	-	TRBJ2-1	TRBD2	TGCGCCAGCAGTGACCCCCGGGGAGGGAGAAATGAGCAGTTCTTC	CASSDPRGGRNEQFF
TRBV29-1	-	TRBJ1-4	-	TGCAGCGCCGGGGTCTCTAATGAAAAACTGTTTTTT	CSAGVSNEKLFF
TRBV7-3	-	TRBJ2-7	-	TGTGCCAGCAGCTTTCCCGGGGAAGAGCAGTACTTC	CASSFPGEEQYF
TRBV30	-	TRBJ2-3	-	TGTGCCTGGGCCCGGACAGATACGCAGTATTTT	CAWARTDTQYF
TRBV6-5	-	TRBJ2-7	TRBD1	TGTGCCAGCAGTTCCCAGGGGGCTTCCTACGAGCAGTACTTC	CASSSQGASYEQYF
TRBV4-1	-	TRBJ2-7	-	TGCGCCAGCAGCCCGATGTGGGGCAGGGGCCCACTATTTGGCGAGCAGTACTTC	CASSPMWGRGPLFGEQYF
TRBV5-1	-	TRBJ2-2	-	TGCGCCAGCAGCTTGGCCGGACAGTTCAACGGGGAGCTGTTTTTT	CASSLAGQFNGELFF
TRBV6-5	once	TRBJ2-7	TRBD1	TGTGCCAGCACCAAGGGTGGGACAGAACACGAGCAGTACTTC	CASTKGGTEHEQYF
TRBV5-1	-	TRBJ1-1	-	TGCGCCAGCAGCACACTCAGGGGTCCTGAAGCTTTCTTT	CASSTLRGPEAFF
TRBV9	-	TRBJ2-1	-	TGTGCCAGCAGTTCACTGAGCTCCTACAATGAGCAGTTCTTC	CASSSLSSYNEQFF
TRBV30	-	TRBJ1-1	-	TGTGCCTGGAGTGCCTCCGGGATTCCAACTGAAGCTTTCTTT	CAWSASGIPTEAFF
TRBV6-5	-	TRBJ1-3	-	TGTGCCAGCCTACAGGGTTCTGGAAACACCATATATTTT	CASLQGSGNTIYF
TRBV4-2	-	TRBJ2-3	TRBD1	TGTGCCAGCAGCCAAGAGATCGCGGGGACAGGGGGAGGAGATACGCAGTATTTT	CASSQEIAGTGGGDTQYF
TRBV27	-	TRBJ2-1	-	TGTGCCAGCAGTCCCGTAGCCCTGACCTACAATGAGCAGTTCTTC	CASSPVALTYNEQFF
TRBV4-1	-	TRBJ2-3	TRBD1	TGCGCCAGCAGCCCCGGGGACAGGGAACTCACAGATACGCAGTATTTT	CASSPGDRELTDTQYF
TRBV29-1	-	TRBJ1-2	TRBD1	TGCAGCGTTGAAGGACAGGGGTTTTCGGGCGGCTACACCTTC	CSVEGQGFSGGYTF
TRBV5-8	-	TRBJ2-7	TRBD2	TGTGCCAGCAGCCGCGGAGGACTAGCGGGAGGTAAACGGTCCTACGAGCAGTACTTC	CASSRGGLAGGKRSYEQYF